A single sample gave rise to the 17 T cell receptor beta chains below, sequenced in a study of CD8+ T cells in alopecia areata. Extracted RNA was reverse transcribed, and the resulting cDNA served as sequencing template. Repertoires were generated with immunoSEQ multiplex PCR, while TCRdb's copy carries only in-frame clones and drops some. The sample contains 90,000 to 120,000 clones, 55% to 70% of which appear only once. Sequenced material: NKG2D-low CD8+ T cells sorted from blood. The receptors stem from a human donor with alopecia areata.

The CDR3 region has the DNA TGTGCCAGCAGTCCTGGACAGGGCTACGAGCAGTACTTC. It codes for CASSPGQGYEQYF. The chain joins TRBV9 to TRBJ2-7; TRBD1 matches 8 bases. The V gene end was trimmed by 5 bases and the J gene end by 3 bases; junction bases not matched to a gene: 4. The CDR3 consists of 13 residues. Germline V gene sequence: CDR1 SGDLS, CDR2 YYNGEE.

The V call is TRBV7-9, the J call TRBJ2-1; 11 bases map to TRBD1. V lost 3 bases, J lost 8 bases, and 3 bases stayed unmatched. The CDR3 consists of 14 residues. Germline V gene data show CDR1 as SEHNR and CDR2 as FQNEAQ (reference sequence). CDR3 amino acids: CASSLGQGGDEQFF. As DNA, the CDR3 is TGTGCCAGCAGCTTGGGACAGGGGGGCGATGAGCAGTTCTTC. Combining the CDR3 with reference TRBV7-9 and TRBJ2-1 gives the whole variable domain DTGVSQNPRHKITKRGQNVTFRCDPISEHNRLYWYRQTLGQGPEFLTYFQNEAQLEKSRLLSDRFSAERPKGSFSTLEIQRTEQGDSAMYLCASSLGQGGDEQFFGPGTRLTVL.

The rearrangement uses TRBV2 and TRBJ2-7, with 10 bases identical to TRBD1. Germline CDR1 reads SNHLY; CDR2 reads FYNNEI. This CDR3 contains 13 residues. Trimming took 6 bases from V and 6 from J; bases not matched to a gene: 5. CDR3 protein: CASRGDRGREQYF. DNA for the CDR3: TGTGCCAGCAGGGGTGACAGGGGGCGCGAGCAGTACTTC.

The chain recombines TRBV27 with TRBJ2-1; no clear D gene. The CDR3 has 18 amino acids. CDR1 is MNHEY, CDR2 SMNVEV, per germline (reference sequence). Trimming removed 4 bases at V and 10 bases at J, with 29 bases between. The CDR3 nucleotides are TGTGCCAGCAGTTCCAAGTATCGCTCCGTCGTCGGACGCTCCGAGCAGTTCTTC. Translated: CASSSKYRSVVGRSEQFF.

This clone was observed once. The chain uses TRBV27 and TRBJ2-3; 8 bases line up with TRBD1. Losses at the gene ends were 3 bases for V and 8 bases for J; bases not matched to a gene: 4. The CDR3 spans 13 residues. Germline CDR1 is MNHEY and CDR2 is SMNVEV (reference sequence). CDR3 sequence: CASSFLGQGTQYF. CDR3 sequence (DNA): TGTGCCAGCAGTTTTCTAGGACAGGGTACGCAGTATTTT.

The V gene is TRBV5-1, the J gene TRBJ2-7; D may be TRBD1 (5 bases). The germline gives CDR1 SGHRS, CDR2 YFSETQ. This CDR3 has 15 residues. Trimming removed 2 bases at V and 0 bases at J, with 12 bases between. The CDR3 DNA follows: TGCGCCAGCAGCTTCCAGGGCCTGAGCTCCTACGAGCAGTACTTC. It specifies CASSFQGLSSYEQYF.

This clone was recorded a few times. CDR3 coding DNA: TGTGCCGTGGATCCGGGACAGGGGAATGGCTACACCTTC. Translation: CAVDPGQGNGYTF. V usage is TRBV30 and J usage is TRBJ1-2, with TRBD1 matching over 10 bases. In germline, CDR1 is GTSNPN, CDR2 SVGIG (reference sequence). Trimming cost V 8 bases and J 6 bases; bases outside gene matches: 9. The CDR3 runs to 13 residues.

The chain is built from TRBV4-1 and TRBJ2-7; 8 bases line up with TRBD1. The V gene's germline CDR1 is MGHRA and CDR2 YSYEKL. V was clipped by 3 bases and J by 5 bases; unmatched bases: 12. The CDR3 is 16 amino acids. DNA of the CDR3: TGCGCCAGCAGCCACCCCTGGGACAGGACGGGGAACGAGCAGTACTTC. The encoded protein is CASSHPWDRTGNEQYF.

The chain recombines TRBV4-1 with TRBJ2-7; D is unclear. This CDR3 is 17 amino acids long. In germline, CDR1 is MGHRA, CDR2 YSYEKL. The V end lost 1 base, the J end lost 4 bases, and 20 bases lay between the germline ends. CDR3 region: CASSQGLTNFESYEQYF. The CDR3 region has the DNA TGCGCCAGCAGCCAAGGGCTAACAAACTTCGAGTCGTACGAGCAGTACTTC.

Only one count was recorded for this clone. This sequence joins TRBV5-6 and TRBJ1-2; possible D gene TRBD1, 6 bases. The CDR3 contains 16 residues. Germline CDR1 is SGHDT and CDR2 is YYEEEE. Trimming cost V 4 bases and J 2 bases, with 18 bases left between them. The CDR3, as DNA: TGTGCCAGCAGCCTAGGGACATCCTGGAAGAACTATGGCTACACCTTC. Amino acids: CASSLGTSWKNYGYTF.

This clone was recorded only once. Additional DNA sequences in this sample encode the identical CDR3. The chain employs TRBV27 and TRBJ2-3; TRBD2 matches 10 bases. Per the germline V gene, CDR1 is MNHEY and CDR2 is SMNVEV (reference sequence). The CDR3 is 15 residues long. V shed 5 bases, J shed 4 bases, and the junction held 6 bases outside the gene matches. CDR3 in amino acids: CASSQAGGPSDTQYF. In nucleotides, the CDR3 is TGTGCCAGCAGTCAAGCGGGAGGGCCCTCAGATACGCAGTATTTT.

This sequence joins TRBV13 and TRBJ2-7, with a tentative D call TRBD1 (6 bases). V gave up 5 bases and J gave up 1 base, with 12 bases separating them. Germline V lookup: CDR1 PRHDT, CDR2 FYEKMQ (reference sequence). The CDR3 covers 14 residues. The DNA of the CDR3 is TGTGCCAGCAGCGAATTACAGGGATCCTACGAGCAGTACTTC. The encoded protein is CASSELQGSYEQYF.

V and J are TRBV14 and TRBJ2-1, with 7 bases matching TRBD1. V trimming: 5 bases; J trimming: 5 bases; junction bases outside the gene matches: 9. This CDR3 contains 15 residues. CDR1 is SGHDN and CDR2 is FVKESK in the germline V gene. CDR3 in DNA: TGTGCCAGCAGCTACCCGAGGGGGACAGACAATGAGCAGTTCTTC. This encodes CASSYPRGTDNEQFF.

This clone has more than one count but fewer than ten. This CDR3 reads CASRAVGTKYNEQFF. The CDR3 bases are TGTGCCAGCAGGGCAGTGGGGACGAAATACAATGAGCAGTTCTTC. The chain uses TRBV14 and TRBJ2-1, with D perhaps TRBD1 or TRBD2 (5 bases each). This CDR3 is built from 15 residues. Germline loops: CDR1 SGHDN, CDR2 FVKESK. V was cut by 6 bases and J by 4 bases, with 16 bases left in between. The full variable domain, with the rest looked up from reference TRBV14 and TRBJ2-1, is EAGVTQFPSHSVIEKGQTVTLRCDPISGHDNLYWYRRVMGKEIKFLLHFVKESKQDESGMPNNRFLAERTGGTYSTLKVQPAELEDSGVYFCASRAVGTKYNEQFFGPGTRLTVL.

The rearrangement joins TRBV4-2 to TRBJ2-1, with unresolved D. There are 11 residues in the CDR3. The V end lost 3 bases, the J end lost 9 bases, and 6 bases lay between the germline ends. Germline assignment: CDR1 LGHNA and CDR2 YNFKEQ. The DNA of the CDR3 is TGTGCCAGCAGCCATTCCAGTGAGCAGTTCTTC. It encodes CASSHSSEQFF.

The rearrangement joins TRBV6-5 to TRBJ2-7; D is unresolved. The CDR3 runs to 13 residues. CDR1 and CDR2 (germline): MNHEY, SVGAGI. V gave up 5 bases and J gave up 6 bases, with 14 bases separating them. In nucleotides, the CDR3 is TGTGCCAGCAGTCTTGGAACGGCGGCCGAGCAGTACTTC. Amino acid sequence: CASSLGTAAEQYF.

This rearrangement joins TRBV12-5 to TRBJ2-4; D is unclear. Trimming left V 4 bases short and J 5 bases short, with 15 bases between. Germline CDR1 and CDR2: LGHNT and FRNRAP. This CDR3 is 15 amino acids long. The CDR3, as DNA: TGTGCTAGTGGTTCACCGACCCTTTTCGAAAACATTCAGTACTTC. This gives the protein CASGSPTLFENIQYF.